This TCR beta chain came from a study of beta chain features in type 1 diabetes. On the study more broadly: Examination spanned 90 million to 140 million sorted cells from all samples. Whole-study results and caveats: A closer apparent resemblance between naive, central memory and Treg TCRB repertoires was seen in patients than in healthy donors.

The isolated RNA, all of it, was reverse transcribed, so expressed TCRB transcripts were what got sequenced. Samples of naive, central memory and regulatory T cells yielded a mean of around 3.4 million reads. Generated by immunoSEQ multiplex PCR, the TCRdb table keeps only in-frame clones and is missing some. The sample holds 140,000 to 150,000 clones, about 44% seen once. This clone has only a few counts. The target antigen is unknown. CDR1 and CDR2 (germline): SGHTA, FQGTGA. The CDR3 contains 15 residues. Trimming removed 2 bases from V and 5 bases from J, with 15 bases in between. The receptor was isolated from a man aged 18 to 35 in good health. This sequence joins TRBV7-3 and TRBJ1-1; D unclear. The source material was Tregs from blood. The CDR3 bases are TGTGCCAGCAGCTTACGGGGTACAGAGCGGACTGAAGCTTTCTTT. As protein: CASSLRGTERTEAFF.